Below, one T cell receptor beta chain is given with its context. V dropped 1 base and J dropped 5 bases, with 6 bases sitting between them. The CDR3 is made up of 13 amino acids. Repertoires were generated with immunoSEQ multiplex PCR, while TCRdb's copy carries only in-frame clones and drops some. The sample includes over 100,000 clones, approximately 90% of them seen just once. This sample stems from a study of blood T cell repertoires in COVID-19. The overall study: T cells, B-cell-depleted T cells, or PBMCs supplied cDNA or gDNA.

The sample consisted of peripheral blood. The V and J genes are TRBV12-3 or TRBV12-4 and TRBJ1-3; D not certain. The sequence came from a man in his sixties with COVID-19, enrolled during active disease. CDR3 sequence: CASSLDRRNTIYF. In DNA form, the CDR3 reads TGTGCCAGCAGTTTAGATAGAAGAAACACCATATATTTT.